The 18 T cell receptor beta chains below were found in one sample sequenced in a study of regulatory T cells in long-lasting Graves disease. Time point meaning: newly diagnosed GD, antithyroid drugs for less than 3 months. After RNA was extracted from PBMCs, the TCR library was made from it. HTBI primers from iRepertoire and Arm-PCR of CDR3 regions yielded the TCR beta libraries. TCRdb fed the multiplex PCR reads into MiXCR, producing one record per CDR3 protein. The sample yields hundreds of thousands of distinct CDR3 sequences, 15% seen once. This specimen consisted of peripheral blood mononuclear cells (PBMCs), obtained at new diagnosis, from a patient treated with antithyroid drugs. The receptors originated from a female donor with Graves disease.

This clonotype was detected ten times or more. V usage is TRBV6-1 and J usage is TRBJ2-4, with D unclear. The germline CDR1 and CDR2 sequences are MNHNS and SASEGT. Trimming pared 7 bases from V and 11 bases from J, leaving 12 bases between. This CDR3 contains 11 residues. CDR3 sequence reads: CASTDRFVQYF. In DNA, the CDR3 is TGTGCCAGCACTGATCGTTTTGTTCAGTACTTC.

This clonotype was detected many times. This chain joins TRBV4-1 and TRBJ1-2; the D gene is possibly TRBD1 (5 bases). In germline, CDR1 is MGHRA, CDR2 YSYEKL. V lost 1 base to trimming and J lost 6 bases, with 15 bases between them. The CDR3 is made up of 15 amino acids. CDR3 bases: TGCGCCAGCAGCCAAGTTGTACGGGGCGAGCATGGCTACACCTTC. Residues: CASSQVVRGEHGYTF.

CDR3 in DNA: TGTGCCAGTAGAGGGGTCGGGAATTCACCCCTCCACTTT. It translates to CASRGVGNSPLHF. V usage is TRBV19 and J usage is TRBJ1-6; a possible D gene is TRBD1 (5 bases). V was trimmed by 6 bases and J by 7 bases, leaving 10 bases between them. Looked up from germline, CDR1 is LNHDA and CDR2 is SQIVND (reference sequence). CDR3 length: 13 amino acids.

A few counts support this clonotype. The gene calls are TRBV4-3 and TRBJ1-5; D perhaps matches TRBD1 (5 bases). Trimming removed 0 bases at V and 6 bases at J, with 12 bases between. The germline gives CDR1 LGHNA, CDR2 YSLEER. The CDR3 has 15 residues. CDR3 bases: TGCGCCAGCAGCCAAGATGGGGGTTCGGGTCAGCCCCAGCATTTT. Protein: CASSQDGGSGQPQHF.

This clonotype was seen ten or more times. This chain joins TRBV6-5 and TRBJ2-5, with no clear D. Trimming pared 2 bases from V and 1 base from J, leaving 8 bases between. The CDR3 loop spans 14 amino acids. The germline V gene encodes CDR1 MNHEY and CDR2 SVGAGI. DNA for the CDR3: TGTGCCAGCAGTTACGGGGTCCTCCAAGAGACCCAGTACTTC. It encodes CASSYGVLQETQYF.

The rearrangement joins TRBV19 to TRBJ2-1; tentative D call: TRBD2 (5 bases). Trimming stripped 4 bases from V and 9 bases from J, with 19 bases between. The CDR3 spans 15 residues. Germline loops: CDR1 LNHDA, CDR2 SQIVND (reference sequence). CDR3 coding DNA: TGTGCCAGTAGTAAGGTCGGCCTAGCTCGCGGTGAGCAGTTCTTC. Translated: CASSKVGLARGEQFF.

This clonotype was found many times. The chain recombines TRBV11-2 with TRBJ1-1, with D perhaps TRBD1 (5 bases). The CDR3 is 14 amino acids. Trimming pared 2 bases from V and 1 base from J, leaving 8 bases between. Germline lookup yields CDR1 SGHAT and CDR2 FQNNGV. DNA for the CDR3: TGTGCCAGCAGCTTACATGGACAGAACACTGAAGCTTTCTTT. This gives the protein CASSLHGQNTEAFF.

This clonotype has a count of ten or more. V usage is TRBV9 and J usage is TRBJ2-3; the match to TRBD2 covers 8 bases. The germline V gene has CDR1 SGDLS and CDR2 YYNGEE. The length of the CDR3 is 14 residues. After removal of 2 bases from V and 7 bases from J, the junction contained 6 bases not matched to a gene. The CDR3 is CASSVAAGGNTQYF. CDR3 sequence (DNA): TGTGCCAGCAGCGTCGCCGCGGGGGGTAATACGCAGTATTTT.

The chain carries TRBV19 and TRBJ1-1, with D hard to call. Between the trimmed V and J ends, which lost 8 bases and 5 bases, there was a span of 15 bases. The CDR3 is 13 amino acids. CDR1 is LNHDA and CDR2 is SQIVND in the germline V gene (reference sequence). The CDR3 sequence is CASWRGVGTEAFF. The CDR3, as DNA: TGTGCCAGTTGGCGCGGGGTAGGAACTGAAGCTTTCTTT.

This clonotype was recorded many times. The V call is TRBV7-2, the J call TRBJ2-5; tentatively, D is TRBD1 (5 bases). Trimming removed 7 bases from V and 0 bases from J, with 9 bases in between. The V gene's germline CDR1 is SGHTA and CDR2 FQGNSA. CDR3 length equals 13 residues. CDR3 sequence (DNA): TGTGCCAGCACCACAGGTTACCAAGAGACCCAGTACTTC. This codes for CASTTGYQETQYF.

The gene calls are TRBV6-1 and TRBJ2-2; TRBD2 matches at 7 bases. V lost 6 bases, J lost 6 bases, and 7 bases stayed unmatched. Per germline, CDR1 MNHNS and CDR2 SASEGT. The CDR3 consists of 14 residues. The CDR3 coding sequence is TGTGCCAGCAGACCCCCGGCGGGGGCCGGGGAGCTGTTTTTT. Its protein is CASRPPAGAGELFF.

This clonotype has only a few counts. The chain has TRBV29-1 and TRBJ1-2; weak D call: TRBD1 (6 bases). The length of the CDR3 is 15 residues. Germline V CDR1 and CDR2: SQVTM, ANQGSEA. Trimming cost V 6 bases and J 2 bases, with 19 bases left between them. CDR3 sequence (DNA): TGCAGCGTGATTACCGCGCGGGGGGCGAACTATGGCTACACCTTC. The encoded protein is CSVITARGANYGYTF.

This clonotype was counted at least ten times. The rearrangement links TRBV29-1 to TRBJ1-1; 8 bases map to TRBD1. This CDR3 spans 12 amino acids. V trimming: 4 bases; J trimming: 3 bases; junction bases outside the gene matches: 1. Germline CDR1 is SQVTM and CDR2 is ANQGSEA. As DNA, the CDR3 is TGCAGCGTTGGACAGGGGTACACTGAAGCTTTCTTT. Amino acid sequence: CSVGQGYTEAFF.

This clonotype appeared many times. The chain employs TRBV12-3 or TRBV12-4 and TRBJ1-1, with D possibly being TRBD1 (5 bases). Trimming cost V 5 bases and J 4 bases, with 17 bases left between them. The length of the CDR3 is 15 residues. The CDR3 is CASSPPGGTPTEAFF. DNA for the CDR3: TGTGCCAGCAGTCCCCCGGGGGGTACCCCCACTGAAGCTTTCTTT.

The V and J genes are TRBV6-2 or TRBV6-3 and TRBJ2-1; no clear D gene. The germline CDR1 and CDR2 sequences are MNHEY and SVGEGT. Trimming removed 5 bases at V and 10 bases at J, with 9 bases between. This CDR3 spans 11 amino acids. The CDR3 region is CASSRGREQFF. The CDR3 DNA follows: TGTGCCAGCAGTCGAGGCCGGGAGCAGTTCTTC.

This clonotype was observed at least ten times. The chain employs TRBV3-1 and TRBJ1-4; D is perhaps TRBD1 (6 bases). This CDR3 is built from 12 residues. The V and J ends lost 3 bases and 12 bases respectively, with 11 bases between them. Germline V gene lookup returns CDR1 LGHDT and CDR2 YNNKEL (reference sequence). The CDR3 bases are TGTGCCAGCAGCCATGGGGGGCTTGAACTGTTTTTT. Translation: CASSHGGLELFF.

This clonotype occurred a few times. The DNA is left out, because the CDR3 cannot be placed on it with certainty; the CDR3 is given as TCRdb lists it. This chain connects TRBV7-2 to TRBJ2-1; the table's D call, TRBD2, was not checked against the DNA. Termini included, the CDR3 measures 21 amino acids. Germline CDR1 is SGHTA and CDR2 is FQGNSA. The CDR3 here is CASSFYICSATSGSDYNEQFF.

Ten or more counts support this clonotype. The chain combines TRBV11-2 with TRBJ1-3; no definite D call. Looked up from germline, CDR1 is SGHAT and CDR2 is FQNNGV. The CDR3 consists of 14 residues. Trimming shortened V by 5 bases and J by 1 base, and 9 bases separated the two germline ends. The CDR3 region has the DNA TGTGCCAGCAGCCCGAGGAGTTCTGGAAACACCATATATTTT. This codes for CASSPRSSGNTIYF.